This TCR beta chain came from a study of blood T cell repertoires in COVID-19 (TCRdb year 2020). Study-wide context: Samples from collaborators originated in the United States, Italy and Spain and spanned both the acute and convalescent phases of COVID-19. The material from the prospective study consisted of cDNA or gDNA derived from T cells, B-cell-depleted T cells, or PBMCs. Deeply sampled blood TCRbeta repertoires from subjects exposed to, actively infected with, or recovered from COVID-19 were included in the dataset. A freely available public database, intended as a resource for researchers studying the immune response to SARS-CoV-2, is where the repertoires were released. Samples were obtained from the ongoing ImmuneRACE study (first 160 participants) and from roughly 1,300 subjects provided by 6 global collaborators. Nearly every sample came with metadata listing a de-identified subject ID, COVID-19 status, age in years and sex. Where available, HLA class I and class II types were obtained from metadata supplied by the sample provider rather than from assay-based typing. Here is what the overall study found, with its caveats: Clinical and demographic metadata were provided uncurated, with the amount varying by source and participant.

TCRbeta CDR3 regions were amplified from genomic DNA by means of the immunoSEQ Assay, a bias-controlled multiplex PCR. The study's processing was this. Nucleated cell counts per sample were estimated from amplification of reference gene primers within the assay. Sequence reads were collapsed and filtered to measure the absolute abundance of every unique TCRbeta CDR3 rearrangement. Productive Simpson clonality was computed per sample as the square root of Simpson's diversity index over productive rearrangements. Drawn from immuneACCESS, this table holds only the in-frame rearrangements with V and J called that TCRdb kept. Clones are partly lost; checked studies trace under half to an unresolved V gene and leave the rest unexplained. V and J calls and clone size are copied from that table; D and trimming were computed from the DNA. For this sample the table gives approximately 200,000 clones, of which about four fifths were detected only once. The ten biggest clones cover approximately 1.8% of the sample.

Counted from cysteine to phenylalanine, this CDR3 has 13 amino acids. Left in the record is the CDR3 DNA by itself, 39 bases read in frame from the first base. The germline V gene (reference sequence) provides CDR1 LNHDA and CDR2 SQIVND. Trimmed from V: 9 bases; trimmed from J: 0 bases; junction bases lacking a gene match: 4. Notes on this clone: Its antigen is not yet known. Base qualities are not at hand, and no much larger clone is one base apart. Other DNA sequences within the sample encode an identical CDR3.

In the prospective study, participants were about 18 to 89 years old, resided in 20 to 30 geographic areas of the United States, and were enrolled through a virtual design. Cohort assignment in the prospective study relied on participant-reported clinical history from a screening survey and a study questionnaire. For ImmuneRACE Cohort 3, a participant was defined as recovered based on two consecutive negative NP/OP PCR tests, clearance by a healthcare professional, or resolution of symptoms. In the prospective study, mobile phlebotomists collected whole blood, serum and a nasopharyngeal or oropharyngeal swab from each participant. Additional blood draws and questionnaires over a 2-month period could optionally be provided by prospective study participants. Before DNA extraction, prospective study blood samples were shipped either frozen or at room temperature.

This sequence uses TRBV19 and TRBJ1-1; the central 7 bases match TRBD1. Sequenced input: PBMCs or T cells enriched from blood (not recorded which). This sequence originates from a man aged 55 to 69 who had recovered from COVID-19. The nucleotide sequence reads TGTGCCAGCAAGGGACAGCTGAACACTGAAGCTTTCTTT. Its amino acids are CASKGQLNTEAFF.